The 18 T cell receptor beta chains given below trace back to one sample, sequenced in a study of T-cell reconstitution after alpha-beta-depleted transplantation in children. Preparation of the TCRbeta library was carried out with unique molecular identifiers. TCRdb reanalysed the PCR reads using MiXCR and keeps one entry per CDR3 protein. The sample lists approximately 300,000 distinct CDR3 sequences, around 9.1% occurring once. Source: PBMCs, taken before TCRalphabeta/CD19-depleted stem cell transplant. Receptors originate from a boy under three years old with acute myeloid leukemia, due to receive a stem cell transplant.

Ten or more counts support this clonotype. This chain links TRBV28 with TRBJ2-6, with 12 bases matching TRBD2. The germline gives CDR1 MDHEN, CDR2 SYDVKM. This CDR3 is built from 18 residues. The trim removed 7 bases at V and 0 bases at J, leaving 7 bases unmatched. In nucleotides, the CDR3 is TGTGCCAGCATTTCTCGGACTAGCGGGGACTCTGGGGCCAACGTCCTGACTTTC. This translates into CASISRTSGDSGANVLTF.

This chain links TRBV5-5 with TRBJ1-1; D unclear. The germline V gene encodes CDR1 SGHKS and CDR2 YYEKEE (reference sequence). Trimming cost V 4 bases and J 4 bases, with 11 bases left between them. CDR3 size: 13 residues. The CDR3 DNA reads TGTGCCAGCAGCCTGGCGGTAACCACTGAAGCTTTCTTT. Its translation is CASSLAVTTEAFF.

This clonotype occurred a few times. The rearrangement joins TRBV20-1 to TRBJ1-1; TRBD1 might be the D (5 bases). The V end lost 1 base, the J end lost 7 bases, and 19 bases lay between the germline ends. CDR1 is DFQATT, CDR2 SNEGSKA, per germline (reference sequence). This CDR3 has 15 residues. The CDR3 bases are TGCAGTGCTAGAGCTGCGGGGCGGCCCGAGGATGAAGCTTTCTTT. This encodes CSARAAGRPEDEAFF.

In regard to this clonotype: A clone one base away is much larger, so this may be a read error. The chain recombines TRBV20-1 with TRBJ1-2; D is unclear. The CDR3 spans 15 residues. From germline, CDR1 is DFQATT and CDR2 SNEGSKA (reference sequence). The chain's CDR3 is CCARDFKGIDYGYTF. CDR3 nucleotides: TGCTGTGCTAGAGATTTTAAGGGCATCGACTATGGCTACACCTTC.

This clonotype was seen many times. V usage is TRBV7-3 and J usage is TRBJ2-1, with 10 bases fitting TRBD2. CDR1 is SGHTA and CDR2 is FQGTGA in the germline V gene. After removal of 1 base from V and 5 bases from J, the junction contained 5 bases not matched to a gene. This CDR3 comprises 16 residues. The CDR3, as DNA: TGTGCCAGCAGCTTAAGGATAGCGGGAGGCGACAATGAGCAGTTCTTC. This codes for CASSLRIAGGDNEQFF.

In its sample, this clonotype was seen many times. V is TRBV12-3 or TRBV12-4 and J is TRBJ2-7; D not certain. The CDR3 is 13 amino acids. V lost 8 bases and J lost 5, with 16 bases in between. The CDR3 sequence: CASRAPQRNEQYF. DNA for the CDR3: TGTGCCAGCCGGGCCCCCCAGAGGAACGAGCAGTACTTC.

For the CDR3, the DNA is TGTGCCAGCAGTGTAGACGGCTCTGGGGCCAACGTCCTGACTTTC. Encoded protein: CASSVDGSGANVLTF. The chain links TRBV6-1 to TRBJ2-6, with D hard to call. The CDR3 spans 15 residues. Between the trimmed V and J ends, which lost 4 bases and 0 bases, there was a span of 7 bases. Germline CDR1 reads MNHNS; CDR2 reads SASEGT.

This clonotype came up a few times. V gene TRBV11-1 combines with J gene TRBJ2-5; D may be TRBD1 or TRBD2 (5 bases each). The CDR3 is 18 amino acids. V was cut by 4 bases and J by 2 bases, with 23 bases left in between. Per the germline V gene, CDR1 is SGHAT and CDR2 is FQDESV (reference sequence). CDR3 in amino acids: CASSSRGRPTGGQETQYF. The DNA of the CDR3 is TGTGCCAGCAGCTCCCGGGGCAGGCCTACAGGTGGACAAGAGACCCAGTACTTC.

This clonotype was recorded at least ten times. The rearrangement joins TRBV7-9 to TRBJ1-5; D might be TRBD1 (5 bases). The germline V gene encodes CDR1 SEHNR and CDR2 FQNEAQ (reference sequence). Trimming removed 5 bases from V and 5 bases from J, with 16 bases in between. This CDR3 is built from 15 residues. The CDR3 sequence: CASSLGGVWDQPQHF. Here the CDR3 DNA reads TGTGCCAGCAGCCTCGGAGGGGTGTGGGATCAGCCCCAGCATTTT.

This clonotype was counted ten times or more. CDR3 region: CAISEPGKRTEAFF. DNA of the CDR3: TGTGCCATCAGTGAACCAGGGAAGAGGACTGAAGCTTTCTTT. This chain uses TRBV10-3 with TRBJ1-1; possible D gene TRBD1, 5 bases. There are 14 residues in the CDR3. Per germline, CDR1 ENHRY and CDR2 SYGVKD. Deletions cut 3 bases from V and 5 bases from J, with 13 bases between.

The V and J genes are TRBV28 and TRBJ1-1; no clear D. This CDR3 is 14 amino acids long. Trimming cost V 2 bases and J 1 base, with 8 bases left between them. Germline CDR1 reads MDHEN; CDR2 reads SYDVKM. As DNA, the CDR3 is TGTGCCAGCAGTTTACGTAGGGCGAACACTGAAGCTTTCTTT. Amino acid sequence: CASSLRRANTEAFF.

This chain connects TRBV6-1 to TRBJ2-7; TRBD2 aligns across 10 bases. This CDR3 is built from 14 residues. Germline V lookup: CDR1 MNHNS, CDR2 SASEGT. Trimming removed 6 bases from V and 4 bases from J; junction bases left unmatched: 6. CDR3 residues: CASRVLAGSYEQYF. In DNA, the CDR3 is TGTGCCAGCAGGGTACTAGCGGGATCTTACGAGCAGTACTTC.

This clonotype was found many times. V and J are TRBV11-2 and TRBJ2-1; 12 positions agree with TRBD2. CDR1 and CDR2 from the germline V gene are SGHAT and FQNNGV. The junction had 12 bases not matched to a gene; V was cut back by 5 bases and J by 7 bases. The CDR3 is made up of 17 amino acids. DNA for the CDR3: TGTGCCAGCAGCCTACAACCTAGCGGGGGGGCTGGGAATGAGCAGTTCTTC. Translation gives CASSLQPSGGAGNEQFF.

Ten or more counts support this clonotype. The chain's CDR3 is CASSYRGGGTDTQYF. The DNA of the CDR3 is TGTGCCAGCAGTTACCGCGGGGGAGGCACAGATACGCAGTATTTT. The gene calls are TRBV6-2 or TRBV6-3 and TRBJ2-3, with 7 positions matching TRBD2. The CDR3 runs to 15 residues. Germline-derived CDR1 and CDR2 are MNHEY and SVGEGT. The J segment lost 1 base and the V segment lost 2 bases, leaving 3 bases of the junction unmatched.

This clonotype has a count of ten or more. CDR3 DNA: TGTGCCAGCAGCGCTAAGGTCTTGGGGGCCAACGTCCTGACTTTC. It specifies CASSAKVLGANVLTF. This chain uses TRBV9 with TRBJ2-6; D remains ambiguous. CDR3 length equals 15 residues. V lost 3 bases and J lost 4, with 11 bases in between. Germline V gene data show CDR1 as SGDLS and CDR2 as YYNGEE.

In this sample, this clonotype turned up a few times. The chain links TRBV25-1 to TRBJ1-5; D ambiguous. The CDR3 covers 14 residues. In germline, CDR1 is MGHDK, CDR2 SYGVNS. The V gene lost 3 bases and the J gene lost 3 bases, with 9 bases spanning the gap. The CDR3 bases are TGTGCCAGCAGTGATCGAGGGCTCAATCAGCCCCAGCATTTT. It encodes CASSDRGLNQPQHF.

This clonotype was observed a handful of times. The rearrangement joins TRBV12-3 or TRBV12-4 to TRBJ1-1; 7 positions match TRBD1. The ends lost 3 bases at V and 5 bases at J; junction bases unmatched: 9. This CDR3 spans 15 amino acids. The CDR3 protein is CASSFGPRGATEAFF. In DNA form, the CDR3 reads TGTGCCAGCAGTTTTGGACCCAGGGGGGCTACTGAAGCTTTCTTT.

The sample holds many counts of this clonotype. This sequence joins TRBV4-2 and TRBJ1-1, with D perhaps TRBD1 (6 bases). From germline, CDR1 is LGHNA and CDR2 YNFKEQ. The CDR3 extends over 14 amino acids. V lost 2 bases to trimming and J lost 2 bases, with 9 bases between them. DNA of the CDR3: TGTGCCAGCAGCCAACTGACAGGAAACACTGAAGCTTTCTTT. Its translation: CASSQLTGNTEAFF.